This T cell receptor (beta chain) originates from a study of T cells expressing NK-cell markers. Following a re-call of the 5' RACE reads, TCRdb has one entry per CDR3 protein and lacks DNA. The sample has hundreds of thousands of distinct CDR3 sequences, and its top ten clones hold approximately 3.6%. About this clonotype: Its cognate antigen is unknown.

The study's findings and limits: Where a few donors were concerned, these clonotypes also led the CD3+CD56-NKG2C+ fraction.

Looked up from germline, CDR1 is KGHDR and CDR2 is SFDVKD. The length of the CDR3 is 12 residues. The rearrangement joins TRBV24-1 to TRBJ2-3. Sequenced material: blood T cells: a sorted CD56 or NKG2C T cell subset, CD4+ or CD8+ T cells, or bulk PBMC T cells (not recorded which). The receptor was isolated from a man between 18 and 35 years old in good health. The CDR3 spells CATSVSTDTQYF.